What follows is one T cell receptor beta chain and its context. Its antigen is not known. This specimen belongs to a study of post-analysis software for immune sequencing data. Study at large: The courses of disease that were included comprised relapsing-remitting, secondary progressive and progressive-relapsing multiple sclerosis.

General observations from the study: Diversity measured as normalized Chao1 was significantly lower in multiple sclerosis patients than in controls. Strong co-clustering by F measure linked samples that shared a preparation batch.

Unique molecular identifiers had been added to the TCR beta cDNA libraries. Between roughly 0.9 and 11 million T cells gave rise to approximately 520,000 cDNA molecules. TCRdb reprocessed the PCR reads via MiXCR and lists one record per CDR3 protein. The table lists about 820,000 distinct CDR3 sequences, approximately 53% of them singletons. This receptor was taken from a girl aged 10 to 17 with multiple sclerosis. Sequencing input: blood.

The CDR3 DNA reads TGTGCCACCAGCAGAGATCTTGTTGGCACTGAAGCTTTCTTT. It yields the protein CATSRDLVGTEAFF. The chain is built from TRBV15 and TRBJ1-1, with no clear D. The V gene's germline CDR1 is LNHNV and CDR2 YYDKDF (reference sequence). CDR3 length equals 14 residues. V was pared by 0 bases and J by 4 bases, with 9 bases between.